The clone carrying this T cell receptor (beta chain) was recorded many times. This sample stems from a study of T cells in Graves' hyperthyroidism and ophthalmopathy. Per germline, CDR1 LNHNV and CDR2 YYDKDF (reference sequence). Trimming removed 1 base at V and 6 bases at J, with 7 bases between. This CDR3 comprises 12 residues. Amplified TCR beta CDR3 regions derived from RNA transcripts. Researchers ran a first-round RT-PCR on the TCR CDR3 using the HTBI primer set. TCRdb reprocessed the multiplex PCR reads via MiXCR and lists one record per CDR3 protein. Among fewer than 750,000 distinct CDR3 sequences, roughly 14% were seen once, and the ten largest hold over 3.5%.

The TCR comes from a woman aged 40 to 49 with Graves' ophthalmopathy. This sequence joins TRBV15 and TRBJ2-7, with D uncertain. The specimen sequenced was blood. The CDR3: CATSRAQFEQYF. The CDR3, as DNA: TGTGCCACCAGCAGAGCCCAGTTCGAGCAGTACTTC.